This T cell receptor (beta chain) emerged from a study of blood T cell repertoires in COVID-19. Across the study: From the United States, Italy and Spain came samples of acute and convalescent COVID-19.

Those who participated ranged in age from about 18 to 89 years and resided in 20 to 30 US areas. Donors in Cohort 3 who had recovered were those with two negative PCRs, healthcare professional clearance, or resolution of their symptoms. Original data processing: Counts of nucleated cells, estimated from reference gene primer amplification, were obtained. Assay: immunoSEQ multiplex PCR; the TCRdb copy retains only in-frame clones and omits some. That table gives V, J and clone size, and the DNA gave D and trimming. The table shows fewer than 350,000 clones, with approximately 88% occurring only once. The CDR3 runs 14 residues. Germline V gene sequence: CDR1 ENHRY, CDR2 SYGVKD. The junction had 4 bases not matched to a gene; V was cut back by 6 bases and J by 6 bases.

The sequence was obtained from a man aged 55 to 69 who had recovered from COVID-19. This chain links TRBV10-3 with TRBJ2-1; 11 bases map to TRBD2. Source material: PBMCs or T cells enriched from blood (not recorded which). Here the CDR3 reads CAIRTSGSSNEQFF. The DNA of the CDR3 is TGTGCCATCAGAACTAGCGGGAGTAGCAATGAGCAGTTCTTC.